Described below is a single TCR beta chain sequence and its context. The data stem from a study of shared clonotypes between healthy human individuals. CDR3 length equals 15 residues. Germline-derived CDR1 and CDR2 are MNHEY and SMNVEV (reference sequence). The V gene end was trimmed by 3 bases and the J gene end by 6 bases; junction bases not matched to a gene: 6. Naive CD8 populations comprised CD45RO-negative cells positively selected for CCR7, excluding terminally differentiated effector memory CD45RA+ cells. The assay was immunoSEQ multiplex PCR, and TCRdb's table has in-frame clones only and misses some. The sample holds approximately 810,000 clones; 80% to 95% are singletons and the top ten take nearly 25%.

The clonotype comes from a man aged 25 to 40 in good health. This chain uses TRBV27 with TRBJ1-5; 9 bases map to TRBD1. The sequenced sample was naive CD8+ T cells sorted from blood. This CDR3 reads CASSLSGTGFQPQHF. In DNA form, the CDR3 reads TGTGCCAGCAGTTTGTCCGGGACAGGGTTTCAGCCCCAGCATTTT.